These 21 T cell receptor beta chains came from one sample sequenced in a study of T cell clones after liver transplantation. Method: immunoSEQ multiplex PCR; TCRdb's copy keeps in-frame clones and lacks some. The sample records more than 75,000 clones, roughly 80% being singletons. This specimen was CD4+ T cells from blood, taken approximately 3.5 years after liver transplant. Receptors were obtained from a human patient who received a liver transplant. Some T cells may be graft donor cells.

The V and J genes are TRBV5-1 and TRBJ2-7; D is tentatively TRBD1 or TRBD2 (7 bases each). The CDR3 is 14 amino acids. CDR1 SGHRS and CDR2 YFSETQ come from the germline V gene. V gave up 3 bases and J gave up 4 bases, with 14 bases separating them. As DNA, the CDR3 is TGCGCCAGCAGCTCAGGGGGGGCGCCTTACGAGCAGTACTTC. It encodes CASSSGGAPYEQYF.

This clone was found a few times. J is TRBJ2-7 and V is TRBV7-9; 8 bases match TRBD1. Per the germline V gene, CDR1 is SEHNR and CDR2 is FQNEAQ (reference sequence). With V trimmed by 1 base and J by 4 bases, 9 bases remained unmatched. CDR3 length: 16 residues. For the CDR3, the DNA is TGTGCCAGCAGCTTAGTCCTAACAGGGGGGTCTTACGAGCAGTACTTC. It specifies CASSLVLTGGSYEQYF.

The gene calls are TRBV10-3 and TRBJ2-3; D gene unclear. Germline CDR1 ENHRY, CDR2 SYGVKD. V was pared by 0 bases and J by 1 base, with 11 bases between. The CDR3 contains 16 residues. The CDR3 here is CAISESEPKGTDTQYF. The CDR3, as DNA: TGTGCCATCAGTGAGTCGGAGCCCAAGGGCACAGATACGCAGTATTTT.

The V and J genes are TRBV5-4 and TRBJ2-5, with no clear D. Looked up from germline, CDR1 is SGHNT and CDR2 is YYREEE (reference sequence). The CDR3 is made up of 13 amino acids. The V gene lost 2 bases and the J gene lost 0 bases, with 5 bases spanning the gap. CDR3 protein: CASSLQHQETQYF. CDR3 bases: TGTGCCAGCAGCTTACAACACCAAGAGACCCAGTACTTC.

The chain carries TRBV7-2 and TRBJ1-2; D ambiguous. Germline CDR1 is SGHTA and CDR2 is FQGNSA. The CDR3 is 15 amino acids. With 1 base removed from V and 2 bases from J, the gap between germline ends came to 11 bases. This CDR3 is CASSLGMSVNYGYTF. CDR3 bases: TGTGCCAGCAGCTTAGGAATGTCAGTCAACTATGGCTACACCTTC.

This clone was seen only a few times. V gene TRBV5-1 combines with J gene TRBJ2-6, with 10 nucleotides matching TRBD1. This CDR3 comprises 18 residues. Germline CDR1 SGHRS, CDR2 YFSETQ. After removal of 6 bases from V and 1 base from J, the junction contained 10 bases not matched to a gene. The CDR3 spells CASTSDRDRGSGANVLTF. CDR3 bases: TGCGCCAGCACTTCGGACAGGGACAGGGGATCTGGGGCCAACGTCCTGACTTTC.

This sequence joins TRBV9 and TRBJ2-1, with D uncertain. Trimming took off 0 bases at V and 6 bases at J, with 7 bases between the two ends. Germline lookup yields CDR1 SGDLS and CDR2 YYNGEE. The CDR3 consists of 13 residues. In DNA, the CDR3 is TGTGCCAGCAGCGTAGCGGGTTTCAATGAGCAGTTCTTC. The encoded protein is CASSVAGFNEQFF. Filled out from reference TRBV9 and TRBJ2-1, the complete variable domain reads DSGVTQTPKHLITATGQRVTLRCSPRSGDLSVYWYQQSLDQGLQFLIQYYNGEERAKGNILERFSAQQFPDLHSELNLSSLELGDSALYFCASSVAGFNEQFFGPGTRLTVL.

The CDR3 loop is CASSLEREYGNEQFF. CDR3 nucleotides: TGTGCCAGCAGCTTGGAGCGGGAGTATGGAAATGAGCAGTTCTTC. This chain joins TRBV14 and TRBJ2-1, with 8 nucleotides matching TRBD2. V lost 5 bases, J lost 7 bases, and 10 bases stayed unmatched. This CDR3 contains 15 residues. The germline V gene has CDR1 SGHDN and CDR2 FVKESK.

This clone was seen a single time. The V call is TRBV7-2, the J call TRBJ2-7, with 11 bases that match TRBD2. The CDR3 runs 15 residues. From germline, CDR1 is SGHTA and CDR2 FQGNSA. Trimming took 3 bases from V and 5 from J; bases not matched to a gene: 6. The CDR3 region is CASSFSSGRAHEQYF. In DNA, the CDR3 is TGTGCCAGCAGCTTTAGTAGCGGGAGGGCCCACGAGCAGTACTTC.

This chain links TRBV11-3 with TRBJ2-2; D is uncertain. The V gene's germline CDR1 is SGHNT and CDR2 YENEEA. V was clipped by 2 bases and J by 3 bases, with 4 bases between them. This CDR3 region has 13 residues. The CDR3 DNA reads TGTGCCAGCAGCTTAAGTCACACCGGGGAGCTGTTTTTT. This encodes CASSLSHTGELFF.

The J gene is TRBJ2-7, the V gene TRBV11-3; 7 bases are a match to TRBD1. The CDR3 is 13 amino acids. Germline-derived CDR1 and CDR2 are SGHNT and YENEEA. J gave up 3 bases and V 1 base, and 0 bases lay outside the gene matches. The CDR3: CASSLGDSYEQYF. The CDR3 DNA follows: TGTGCCAGCAGCTTAGGGGACAGCTACGAGCAGTACTTC.

A single count supports this clone. The chain recombines TRBV30 with TRBJ1-2; possible D gene TRBD1, 6 bases. This CDR3 has 14 residues. Germline-derived CDR1 and CDR2 are GTSNPN and SVGIG (reference sequence). The V gene lost 1 base and the J gene lost 3 bases, with 12 bases spanning the gap. The CDR3 DNA reads TGTGCCTGGAGTGGGGGGGCGCCTTACTATGGCTACACCTTC. Encoded protein: CAWSGGAPYYGYTF. The full variable domain, with the rest looked up from reference TRBV30 and TRBJ1-2, is SQTIHQWPATLVQPVGSPLSLECTVEGTSNPNLYWYRQAAGRGLQLLFYSVGIGQISSEVPQNLSASRPQDRQFILSSKKLLLSDSGFYLCAWSGGAPYYGYTFGSGTRLTVV.

V and J are TRBV6-1 and TRBJ2-1; D unresolved. V was cut by 5 bases and J by 6 bases, with 8 bases left in between. The V gene's germline CDR1 is MNHNS and CDR2 SASEGT. This CDR3 contains 12 residues. The CDR3 bases are TGTGCCAGCAGTCCACGGTTCAATGAGCAGTTCTTC. This gives the protein CASSPRFNEQFF.

The chain combines TRBV7-3 with TRBJ2-6, with a tentative D call TRBD2 (5 bases). The CDR3 runs 16 residues. V shed 0 bases and J shed 0 bases, with 6 bases lying between them. CDR1 and CDR2 from the germline V gene are SGHTA and FQGTGA. The CDR3 DNA follows: TGTGCCAGCAGCTTAACGAGGGTCTCTGGGGCCAACGTCCTGACTTTC. It is translated as CASSLTRVSGANVLTF.

The V call is TRBV2, the J call TRBJ2-3, with D possibly being TRBD2 (6 bases). The V and J ends lost 3 bases and 5 bases respectively, with 18 bases between them. The CDR3 has 16 residues. Germline V gives CDR1 SNHLY, CDR2 FYNNEI. CDR3 bases: TGTGCCAGCAGTGATCTAGGGAGGACATCACAAGATACGCAGTATTTT. It is translated as CASSDLGRTSQDTQYF.

The V call is TRBV2, the J call TRBJ1-2, with D maybe TRBD1 (6 bases). Looked up from germline, CDR1 is SNHLY and CDR2 is FYNNEI. Trimming pared 1 base from V and 4 bases from J, leaving 13 bases between. The CDR3 contains 15 residues. For the CDR3, the DNA is TGTGCCAGCAGTGAAGTCGGGGGGCCCCTCTATGGCTACACCTTC. It encodes CASSEVGGPLYGYTF.

The chain links TRBV5-1 to TRBJ2-7; D might be TRBD2 (5 bases). V lost 2 bases and J lost 1, with 13 bases in between. This CDR3 has 15 residues. Germline V gives CDR1 SGHRS, CDR2 YFSETQ. CDR3 region: CASSFGERRSYEQYF. The CDR3 DNA is TGCGCCAGCAGCTTCGGGGAGCGGAGATCCTACGAGCAGTACTTC.

This chain joins TRBV5-8 and TRBJ1-1; 7 positions agree with TRBD1. Germline CDR1 is SGHTS and CDR2 is YDEGEE. This CDR3 is 20 amino acids long. V trimming: 0 bases; J trimming: 5 bases; junction bases outside the gene matches: 22. In DNA, the CDR3 is TGTGCCAGCAGCTTGGCGATGAAAGGAGTTCGGACAGGAACGAGAACTGAAGCTTTCTTT. It encodes CASSLAMKGVRTGTRTEAFF.

The chain couples TRBV5-4 to TRBJ2-3; D is perhaps TRBD2 (5 bases). The CDR3 extends over 16 amino acids. The V and J ends lost 2 bases and 0 bases respectively, with 13 bases between them. Per germline, CDR1 SGHNT and CDR2 YYREEE (reference sequence). The CDR3 DNA reads as TGTGCCAGCAGCTTCCGGACTTCCATGAGCACAGATACGCAGTATTTT. Encoded protein: CASSFRTSMSTDTQYF.

This clone is a singleton in its sample. The chain carries TRBV28 and TRBJ2-5; D is uncertain. The germline V gene has CDR1 MDHEN and CDR2 SYDVKM. CDR3 length: 17 amino acids. V lost 2 bases to trimming and J lost 5 bases, with 21 bases between them. The CDR3: CASSLIALGRVRETQYF. As DNA, the CDR3 is TGTGCCAGCAGTTTAATAGCCCTGGGTCGGGTTCGGGAGACCCAGTACTTC.

This clone was seen just once. The chain recombines TRBV21-1 with TRBJ2-5. TRBV21-1 is a pseudogene locus. The CDR3 is 12 residues long. Here the CDR3 DNA reads TGTGCCAGCAGCAAAGGGTTGGAGACCCAGTACTTC. This sequence encodes CASSKGLETQYF.